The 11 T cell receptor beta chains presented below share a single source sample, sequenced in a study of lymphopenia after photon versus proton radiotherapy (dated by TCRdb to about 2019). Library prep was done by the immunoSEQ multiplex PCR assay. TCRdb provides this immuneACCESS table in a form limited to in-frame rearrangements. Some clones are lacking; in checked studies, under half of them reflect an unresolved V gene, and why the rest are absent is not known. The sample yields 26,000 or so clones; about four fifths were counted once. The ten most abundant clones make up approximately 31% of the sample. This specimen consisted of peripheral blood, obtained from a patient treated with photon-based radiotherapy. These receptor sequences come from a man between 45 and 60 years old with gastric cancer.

The DNA for the CDR3 is TGTGCCAGCTCACCGGCGGGGAACTATGGCTACACCTTC. Residues: CASSPAGNYGYTF. The chain joins TRBV18 to TRBJ1-2; no definite D call. This CDR3 is 13 amino acids long. V was pared by 3 bases and J by 2 bases, with 7 bases between. Germline CDR1 and CDR2: KGHSH and LQKENI.

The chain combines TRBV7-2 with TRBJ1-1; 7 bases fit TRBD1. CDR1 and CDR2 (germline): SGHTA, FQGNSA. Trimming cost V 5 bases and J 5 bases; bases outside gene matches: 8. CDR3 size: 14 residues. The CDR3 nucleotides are TGTGCCAGCAGCAACGCGGGACAGTTGACTGAAGCTTTCTTT. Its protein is CASSNAGQLTEAFF.

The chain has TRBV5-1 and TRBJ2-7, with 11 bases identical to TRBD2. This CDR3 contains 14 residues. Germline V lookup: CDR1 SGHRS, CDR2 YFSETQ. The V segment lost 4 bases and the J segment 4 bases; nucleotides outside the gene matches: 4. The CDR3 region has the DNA TGCGCCAGCAGCCCCCGGACTAGCGGGTACGAGCAGTACTTC. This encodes CASSPRTSGYEQYF.

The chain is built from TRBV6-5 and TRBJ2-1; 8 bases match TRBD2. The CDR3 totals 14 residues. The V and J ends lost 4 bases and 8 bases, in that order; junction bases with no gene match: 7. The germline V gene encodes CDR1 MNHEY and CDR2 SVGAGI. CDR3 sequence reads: CASSLSGGSDEQFF. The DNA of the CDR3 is TGTGCCAGCAGTTTGTCGGGGGGGTCAGATGAGCAGTTCTTC.

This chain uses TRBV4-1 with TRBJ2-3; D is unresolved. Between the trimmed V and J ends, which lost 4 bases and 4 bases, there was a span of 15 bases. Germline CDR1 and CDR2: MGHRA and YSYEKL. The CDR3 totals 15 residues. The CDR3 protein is CASSPVWSGSDTQYF. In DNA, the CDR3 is TGCGCCAGCAGCCCGGTTTGGTCGGGTTCAGATACGCAGTATTTT.

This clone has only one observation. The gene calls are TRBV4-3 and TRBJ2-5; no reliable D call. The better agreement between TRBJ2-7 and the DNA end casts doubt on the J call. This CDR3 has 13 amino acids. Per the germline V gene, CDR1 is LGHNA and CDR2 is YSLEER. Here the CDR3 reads CASSQDRGYEQYF. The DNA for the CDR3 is TGCGCCAGCAGCCAAGATCGAGGCTACGAGCAGTACTTC.

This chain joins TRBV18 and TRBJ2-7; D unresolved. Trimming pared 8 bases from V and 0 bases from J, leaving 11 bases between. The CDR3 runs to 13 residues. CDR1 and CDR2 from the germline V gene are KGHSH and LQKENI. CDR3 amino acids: CASGRASSYEQYF. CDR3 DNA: TGTGCCAGCGGAAGGGCTAGCTCCTACGAGCAGTACTTC.

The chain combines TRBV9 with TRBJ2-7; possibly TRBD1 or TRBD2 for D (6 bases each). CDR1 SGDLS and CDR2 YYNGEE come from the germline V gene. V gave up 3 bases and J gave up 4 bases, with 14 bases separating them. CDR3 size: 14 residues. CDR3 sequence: CASSEGGIRYEQYF. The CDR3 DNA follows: TGTGCCAGCAGCGAGGGGGGAATTCGGTACGAGCAGTACTTC.

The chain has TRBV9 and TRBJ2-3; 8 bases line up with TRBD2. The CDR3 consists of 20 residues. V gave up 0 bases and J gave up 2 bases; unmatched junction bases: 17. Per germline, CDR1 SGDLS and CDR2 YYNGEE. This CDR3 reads CASSVGGSGVVFKYTDTQYF. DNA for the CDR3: TGTGCCAGCAGCGTAGGTGGTAGCGGGGTGGTATTTAAGTACACAGATACGCAGTATTTT.

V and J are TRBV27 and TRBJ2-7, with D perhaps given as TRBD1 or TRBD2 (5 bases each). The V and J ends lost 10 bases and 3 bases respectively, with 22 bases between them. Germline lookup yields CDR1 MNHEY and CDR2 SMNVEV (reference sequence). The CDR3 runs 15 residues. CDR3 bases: TGTGCCACCTCGCCCCGGGGCCGAACCCTCTACGAGCAGTACTTC. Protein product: CATSPRGRTLYEQYF.

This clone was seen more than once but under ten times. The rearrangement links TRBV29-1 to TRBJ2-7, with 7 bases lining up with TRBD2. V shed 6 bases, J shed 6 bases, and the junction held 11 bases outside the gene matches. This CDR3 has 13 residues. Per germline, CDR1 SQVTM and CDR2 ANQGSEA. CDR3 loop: CSVTTGRDGEQYF. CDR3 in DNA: TGCAGCGTGACGACGGGGAGGGATGGCGAGCAGTACTTC.